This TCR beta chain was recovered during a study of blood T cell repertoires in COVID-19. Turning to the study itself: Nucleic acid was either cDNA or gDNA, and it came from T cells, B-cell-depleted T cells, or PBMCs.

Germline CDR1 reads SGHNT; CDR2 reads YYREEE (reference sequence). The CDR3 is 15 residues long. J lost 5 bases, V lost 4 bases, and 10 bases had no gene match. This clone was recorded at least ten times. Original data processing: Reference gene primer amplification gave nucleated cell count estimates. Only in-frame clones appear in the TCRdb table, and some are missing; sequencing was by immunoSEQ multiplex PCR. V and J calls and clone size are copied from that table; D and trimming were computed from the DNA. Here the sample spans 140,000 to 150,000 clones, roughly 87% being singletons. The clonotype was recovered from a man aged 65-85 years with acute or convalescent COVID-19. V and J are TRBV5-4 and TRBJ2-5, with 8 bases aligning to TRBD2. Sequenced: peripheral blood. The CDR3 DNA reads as TGTGCCAGCAGCCCTCCGGGGGGGCTGCGGGAGACCCAGTACTTC. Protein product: CASSPPGGLRETQYF.